Listed here are 14 T cell receptor beta chains from one sample, sequenced in a study of shared clonotypes between healthy human individuals. Sequencing used immunoSEQ multiplex PCR; TCRdb keeps in-frame clones, though not all of them. The table has about 1.5 million clones, approximately 98% seen once. The specimen sequenced was naive CD4+ T cells sorted from blood. Subset meaning: CD45RA+ positively selected. These receptor sequences come from a man between 25 and 39 years old in good health.

V is TRBV18 and J is TRBJ2-3, with D possibly matching TRBD1 (5 bases). With 3 bases removed from V and 2 bases from J, the gap between germline ends came to 15 bases. CDR1 is KGHSH, CDR2 LQKENI, per germline. There are 16 residues in the CDR3. The DNA of the CDR3 is TGTGCCAGCTCACCGGGGCATTCTAGGATCACAGATACGCAGTATTTT. This encodes CASSPGHSRITDTQYF.

The chain recombines TRBV14 with TRBJ2-1; D unclear. Germline values: CDR1 SGHDN, CDR2 FVKESK. The CDR3 is 12 amino acids. V lost 4 bases to trimming and J lost 14 bases, with 15 bases between them. This CDR3 is CASSPQGSPKFF. The CDR3 coding sequence is TGTGCCAGCAGCCCTCAAGGCTCCCCGAAGTTCTTC.

V and J are TRBV28 and TRBJ2-5; tentatively, D is TRBD2 (6 bases). V gave up 5 bases and J gave up 2 bases, with 24 bases separating them. This CDR3 contains 18 residues. The germline gives CDR1 MDHEN, CDR2 SYDVKM. This chain's CDR3 is CASSGGTPLLPVQETQYF. In DNA form, the CDR3 reads TGTGCCAGCAGTGGGGGGACTCCCCTACTTCCCGTTCAAGAGACCCAGTACTTC.

The CDR3 sequence is CASSLQGAGSNEQFF. Written as DNA, the CDR3 is TGTGCCAGCAGCTTGCAGGGGGCGGGAAGCAATGAGCAGTTCTTC. The chain combines TRBV9 with TRBJ2-1; 8 bases are a match to TRBD1. This CDR3 is 15 amino acids long. The germline V gene has CDR1 SGDLS and CDR2 YYNGEE. J lost 6 bases, V lost 4 bases, and 9 bases had no gene match.

The chain is built from TRBV28 and TRBJ2-3; no clear D gene. CDR1 and CDR2 from the germline V gene are MDHEN and SYDVKM. This CDR3 spans 12 amino acids. The V end lost 6 bases, the J end lost 6 bases, and 10 bases lay between the germline ends. The CDR3 sequence is CASSRELDTQYF. The DNA for the CDR3 is TGTGCCAGCAGCCGAGAGCTTGATACGCAGTATTTT.

Worth noting for this clone: Other nucleotide sequences in the sample specify the same CDR3. This chain uses TRBV5-1 with TRBJ2-5; 12 nucleotides align to TRBD2. The CDR3 contains 15 residues. The germline V gene has CDR1 SGHRS and CDR2 YFSETQ. The V gene end was trimmed by 3 bases and the J gene end by 2 bases; junction bases not matched to a gene: 2. The CDR3 region has the DNA TGCGCCAGCAGCTCAGGACTAGCGGGGCAAGAGACCCAGTACTTC. Amino acid sequence: CASSSGLAGQETQYF. Filled out from reference TRBV5-1 and TRBJ2-5, the complete variable domain reads KAGVTQTPRYLIKTRGQQVTLSCSPISGHRSVSWYQQTPGQGLQFLFEYFSETQRNKGNFPGRFSGRQFSNSRSEMNVSTLELGDSALYLCASSSGLAGQETQYFGPGTRLLVL.

V is TRBV30 and J is TRBJ1-1; 8 nucleotides match TRBD1. The V gene's germline CDR1 is GTSNPN and CDR2 SVGIG (reference sequence). J gave up 0 bases and V 3 bases, and 9 bases lay outside the gene matches. This CDR3 spans 16 amino acids. DNA of the CDR3: TGTGCCTGGAGGGCCCGAGGGACAGGATTGAACACTGAAGCTTTCTTT. Translated: CAWRARGTGLNTEAFF.

The genes are TRBV5-1 and TRBJ2-5; TRBD2 agrees at 11 bases. Germline-derived CDR1 and CDR2 are SGHRS and YFSETQ. The V gene end was trimmed by 0 bases and the J gene end by 5 bases; junction bases not matched to a gene: 6. The CDR3 loop spans 16 amino acids. The CDR3 protein is CASSLDLAGGGETQYF. The DNA of the CDR3 is TGCGCCAGCAGCTTGGACCTAGCGGGAGGCGGGGAGACCCAGTACTTC.

V and J are TRBV29-1 and TRBJ2-7, with a weak D call TRBD1 (6 bases). The germline V and J ends were trimmed by 2 bases and 2 bases, with 16 bases remaining between them. Per the germline V gene, CDR1 is SQVTM and CDR2 is ANQGSEA. The CDR3 extends over 15 amino acids. As DNA, the CDR3 is TGCAGCGTTGAAATCATGACAGGCGCTACCTACGAGCAGTACTTC. Its protein is CSVEIMTGATYEQYF.

The CDR3 sequence: CAGAALDRGESGANVLTF. The CDR3 nucleotides are TGTGCCGGTGCGGCCCTAGACAGGGGGGAATCTGGGGCCAACGTCCTGACTTTC. The gene calls are TRBV7-9 and TRBJ2-6, with 9 bases identical to TRBD1. The CDR3 covers 18 residues. V shed 11 bases, J shed 1 base, and the junction held 15 bases outside the gene matches. Germline assignment: CDR1 SEHNR and CDR2 FQNEAQ (reference sequence).

The V and J genes are TRBV4-2 and TRBJ2-3; D unresolved. Looked up from germline, CDR1 is LGHNA and CDR2 is YNFKEQ. The CDR3 totals 13 residues. V was pared by 1 base and J by 3 bases, with 5 bases between. CDR3 amino acids: CASSQGSTDTQYF. DNA of the CDR3: TGTGCCAGCAGCCAAGGGTCGACAGATACGCAGTATTTT.

As regards this clone: Other nucleotide sequences in the sample specify the same CDR3. V and J are TRBV9 and TRBJ2-3; no clear D gene. This CDR3 is 14 amino acids long. V shed 0 bases and J shed 0 bases, with 5 bases lying between them. Germline CDR1 is SGDLS and CDR2 is YYNGEE. For the CDR3, the DNA is TGTGCCAGCAGCGTAGCTGCTAGCACAGATACGCAGTATTTT. Translated, it gives CASSVAASTDTQYF. Full variable domain (remainder filled in from reference TRBV9 and TRBJ2-3): DSGVTQTPKHLITATGQRVTLRCSPRSGDLSVYWYQQSLDQGLQFLIQYYNGEERAKGNILERFSAQQFPDLHSELNLSSLELGDSALYFCASSVAASTDTQYFGPGTRLTVL.

This clone came up once. The chain combines TRBV10-1 with TRBJ2-2; 8 bases match TRBD2. V dropped 2 bases and J dropped 5; count of bases not matched to a gene: 7. Germline-derived CDR1 and CDR2 are WNHNN and SYGVQD (reference sequence). CDR3 size: 16 residues. The CDR3 DNA sequence: TGCGCCAGCAGTGAGAGCGGGAGCCCTCGAACCGGGGAGCTGTTTTTT. It yields the protein CASSESGSPRTGELFF.

This sequence joins TRBV2 and TRBJ1-3, with 9 bases matching TRBD1. Per germline, CDR1 SNHLY and CDR2 FYNNEI. There are 15 residues in the CDR3. V lost 7 bases and J lost 2; bases outside the gene matches: 6. In nucleotides, the CDR3 is TGTGCCAGCACCCCTAGGACAGGGGCTGGAAACACCATATATTTT. Residues: CASTPRTGAGNTIYF.